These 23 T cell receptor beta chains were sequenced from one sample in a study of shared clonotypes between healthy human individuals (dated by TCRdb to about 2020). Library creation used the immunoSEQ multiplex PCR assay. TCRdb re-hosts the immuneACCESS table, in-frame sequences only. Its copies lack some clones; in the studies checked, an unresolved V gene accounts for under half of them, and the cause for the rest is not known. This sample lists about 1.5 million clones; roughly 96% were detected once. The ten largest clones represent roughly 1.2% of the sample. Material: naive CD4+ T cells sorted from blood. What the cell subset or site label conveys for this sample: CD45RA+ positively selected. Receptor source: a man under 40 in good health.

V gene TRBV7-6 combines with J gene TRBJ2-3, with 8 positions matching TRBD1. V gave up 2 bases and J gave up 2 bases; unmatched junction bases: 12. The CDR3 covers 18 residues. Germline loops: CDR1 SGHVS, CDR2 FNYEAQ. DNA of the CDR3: TGTGCCAGCAGCTTAAGTCTCAGGGGGCGCAGACTCACAGATACGCAGTATTTT. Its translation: CASSLSLRGRRLTDTQYF. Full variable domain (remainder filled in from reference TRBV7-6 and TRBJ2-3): GAGVSQSPRYKVTKRGQDVALRCDPISGHVSLYWYRQALGQGPEFLTYFNYEAQQDKSGLPNDRFSAERPEGSISTLTIQRTEQRDSAMYRCASSLSLRGRRLTDTQYFGPGTRLTVL.

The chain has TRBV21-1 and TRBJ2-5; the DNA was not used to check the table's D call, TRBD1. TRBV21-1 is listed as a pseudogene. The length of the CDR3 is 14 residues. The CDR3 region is CASEISVLEETQYF. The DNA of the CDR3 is TGTGCCAGCGAAATCTCAGTCCTCGAAGAGACCCAGTACTTC.

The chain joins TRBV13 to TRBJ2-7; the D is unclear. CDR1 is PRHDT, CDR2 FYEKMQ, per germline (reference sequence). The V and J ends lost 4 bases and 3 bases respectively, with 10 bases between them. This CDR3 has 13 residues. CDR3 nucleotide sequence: TGTGCCAGCAGCTCGCCGCGGAACTACGAGCAGTACTTC. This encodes CASSSPRNYEQYF.

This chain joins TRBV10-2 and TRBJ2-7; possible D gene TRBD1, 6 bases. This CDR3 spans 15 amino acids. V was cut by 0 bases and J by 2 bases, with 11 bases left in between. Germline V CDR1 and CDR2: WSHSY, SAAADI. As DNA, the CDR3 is TGCGCCAGCAGTGAGTCGAGAGGGGGTCCCTACGAGCAGTACTTC. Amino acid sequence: CASSESRGGPYEQYF.

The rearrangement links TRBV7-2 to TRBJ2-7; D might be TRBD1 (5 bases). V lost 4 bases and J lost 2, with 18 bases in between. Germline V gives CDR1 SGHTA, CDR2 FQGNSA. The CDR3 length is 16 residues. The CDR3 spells CASSSVGAGSPYEQYF. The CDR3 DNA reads TGTGCCAGCAGCTCGGTTGGGGCAGGGTCACCCTACGAGCAGTACTTC.

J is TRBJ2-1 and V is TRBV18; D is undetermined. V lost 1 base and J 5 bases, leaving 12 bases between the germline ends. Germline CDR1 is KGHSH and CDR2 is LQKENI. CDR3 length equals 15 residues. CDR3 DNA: TGTGCCAGCTCACCACAGGTGGGTCTGGACAATGAGCAGTTCTTC. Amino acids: CASSPQVGLDNEQFF. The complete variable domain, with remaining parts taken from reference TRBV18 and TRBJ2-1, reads NAGVMQNPRHLVRRRGQEARLRCSPMKGHSHVYWYRQLPEEGLKFMVYLQKENIIDESGMPKERFSAEFPKEGPSILRIQQVVRGDSAAYFCASSPQVGLDNEQFFGPGTRLTVL.

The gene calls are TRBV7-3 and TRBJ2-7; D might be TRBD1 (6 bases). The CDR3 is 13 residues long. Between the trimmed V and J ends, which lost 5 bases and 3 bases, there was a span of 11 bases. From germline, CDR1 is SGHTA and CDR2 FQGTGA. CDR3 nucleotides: TGTGCCAGCAGCCCCGGACAGAACTACGAGCAGTACTTC. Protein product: CASSPGQNYEQYF. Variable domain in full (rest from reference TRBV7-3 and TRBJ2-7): GAGVSQTPSNKVTEKGKYVELRCDPISGHTALYWYRQSLGQGPEFLIYFQGTGAADDSGLPNDRFFAVRPEGSVSTLKIQRTERGDSAVYLCASSPGQNYEQYFGPGTRLTVT.

CDR3 amino acids: CASRPGGQETQYF. The CDR3 DNA is TGTGCCAGCAGACCAGGAGGTCAAGAGACCCAGTACTTC. The chain combines TRBV28 with TRBJ2-5; a weak D match, TRBD2 (5 bases). CDR1 is MDHEN and CDR2 is SYDVKM in the germline V gene. The CDR3 is 13 residues long. Trimming left V 6 bases short and J 2 bases short, with 10 bases between. Supplemented by reference TRBV28 and TRBJ2-5, the full variable domain reads DVKVTQSSRYLVKRTGEKVFLECVQDMDHENMFWYRQDPGLGLRLIYFSYDVKMKEKGDIPEGYSVSREKKERFSLILESASTNQTSMYLCASRPGGQETQYFGPGTRLLVL.

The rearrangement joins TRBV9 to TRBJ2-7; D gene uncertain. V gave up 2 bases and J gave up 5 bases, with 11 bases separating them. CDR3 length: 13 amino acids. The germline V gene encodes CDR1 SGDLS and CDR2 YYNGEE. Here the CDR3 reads CASSVPTGDEQYF. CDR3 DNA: TGTGCCAGCAGCGTCCCTACCGGAGACGAGCAGTACTTC.

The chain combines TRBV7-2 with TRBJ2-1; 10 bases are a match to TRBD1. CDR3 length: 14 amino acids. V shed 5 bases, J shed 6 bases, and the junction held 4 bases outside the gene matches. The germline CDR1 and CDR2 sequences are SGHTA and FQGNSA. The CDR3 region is CASSRRTGGNEQFF. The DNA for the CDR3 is TGTGCCAGCAGCCGACGGACAGGGGGCAATGAGCAGTTCTTC.

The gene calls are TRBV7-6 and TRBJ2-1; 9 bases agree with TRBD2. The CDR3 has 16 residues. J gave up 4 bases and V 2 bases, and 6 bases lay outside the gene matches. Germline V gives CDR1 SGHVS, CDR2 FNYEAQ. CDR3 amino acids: CASSLRAGGGYNEQFF. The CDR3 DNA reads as TGTGCCAGCAGCTTAAGGGCGGGAGGGGGGTACAATGAGCAGTTCTTC.

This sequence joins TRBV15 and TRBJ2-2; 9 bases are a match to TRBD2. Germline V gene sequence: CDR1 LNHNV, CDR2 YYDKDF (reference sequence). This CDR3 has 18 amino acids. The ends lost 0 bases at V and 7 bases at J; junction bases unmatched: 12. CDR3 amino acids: CATSRDQRGRALGGELFF. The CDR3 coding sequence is TGTGCCACCAGCAGAGATCAGCGCGGGAGGGCCCTCGGCGGGGAGCTGTTTTTT. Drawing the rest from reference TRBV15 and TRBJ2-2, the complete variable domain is DAMVIQNPRYQVTQFGKPVTLSCSQTLNHNVMYWYQQKSSQAPKLLFHYYDKDFNNEADTPDNFQSRRPNTSFCFLDIRSPGLGDTAMYLCATSRDQRGRALGGELFFGEGSRLTVL.

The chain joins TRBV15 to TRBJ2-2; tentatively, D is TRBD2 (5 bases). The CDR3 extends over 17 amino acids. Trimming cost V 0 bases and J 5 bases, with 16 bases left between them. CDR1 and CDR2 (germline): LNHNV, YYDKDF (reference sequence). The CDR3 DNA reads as TGTGCCACCAGCAGAGATCTTGGGGAGCCCGTAACCGGGGAGCTGTTTTTT. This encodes CATSRDLGEPVTGELFF.

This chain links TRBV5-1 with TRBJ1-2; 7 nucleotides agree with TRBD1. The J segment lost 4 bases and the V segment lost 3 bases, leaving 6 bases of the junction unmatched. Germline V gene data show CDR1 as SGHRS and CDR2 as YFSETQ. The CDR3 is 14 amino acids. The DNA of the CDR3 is TGCGCCAGCAGCTCCTTGACAGGGAGCTATGGCTACACCTTC. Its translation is CASSSLTGSYGYTF.

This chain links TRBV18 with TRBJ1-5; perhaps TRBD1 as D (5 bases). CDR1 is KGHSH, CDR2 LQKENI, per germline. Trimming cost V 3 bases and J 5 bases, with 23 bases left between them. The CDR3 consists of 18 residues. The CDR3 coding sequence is TGTGCCAGCTCACCGACTATGCGGGACCTCCGAGGGGATCAGCCCCAGCATTTT. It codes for CASSPTMRDLRGDQPQHF.

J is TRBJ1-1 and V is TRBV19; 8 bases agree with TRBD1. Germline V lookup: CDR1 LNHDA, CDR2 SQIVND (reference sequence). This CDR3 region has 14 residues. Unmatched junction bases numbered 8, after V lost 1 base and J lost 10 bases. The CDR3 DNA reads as TGTGCCAGTAGTATAGGGGGACAGGTTATAGGAGCTTTCTTT. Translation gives CASSIGGQVIGAFF.

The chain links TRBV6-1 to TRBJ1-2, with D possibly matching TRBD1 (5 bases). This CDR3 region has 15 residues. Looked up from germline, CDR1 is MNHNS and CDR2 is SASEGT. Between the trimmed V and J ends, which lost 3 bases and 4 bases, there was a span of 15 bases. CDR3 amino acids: CASSDWGSKFYGYTF. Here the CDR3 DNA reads TGTGCCAGCAGTGACTGGGGCAGTAAATTCTATGGCTACACCTTC.

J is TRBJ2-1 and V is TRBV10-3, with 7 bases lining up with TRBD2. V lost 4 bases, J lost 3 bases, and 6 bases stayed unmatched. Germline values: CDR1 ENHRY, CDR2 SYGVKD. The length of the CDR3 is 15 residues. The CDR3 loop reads CAISGAGVDYNEQFF. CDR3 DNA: TGTGCCATCAGTGGGGCGGGAGTAGACTACAATGAGCAGTTCTTC.

The CDR3 sequence: CSVEAGQVRYNEQFF. The CDR3 nucleotides are TGCAGCGTTGAAGCTGGACAGGTCCGTTACAATGAGCAGTTCTTC. The V gene is TRBV29-1, the J gene TRBJ2-1, with 7 bases matching TRBD1. The ends lost 1 base at V and 4 bases at J; junction bases unmatched: 7. The germline V gene has CDR1 SQVTM and CDR2 ANQGSEA. The CDR3 is 15 residues long.

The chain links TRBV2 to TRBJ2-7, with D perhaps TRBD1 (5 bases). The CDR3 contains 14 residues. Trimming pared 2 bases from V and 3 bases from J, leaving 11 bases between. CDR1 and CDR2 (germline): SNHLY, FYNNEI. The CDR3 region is CASSEQGTGYEQYF. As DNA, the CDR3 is TGTGCCAGCAGTGAACAGGGAACCGGCTACGAGCAGTACTTC.

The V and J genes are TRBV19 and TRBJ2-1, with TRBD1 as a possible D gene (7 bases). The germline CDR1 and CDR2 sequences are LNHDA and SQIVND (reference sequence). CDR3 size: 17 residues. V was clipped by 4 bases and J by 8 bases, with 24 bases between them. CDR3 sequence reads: CASSRAGQGGSLDEQFF. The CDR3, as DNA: TGTGCCAGTAGTAGGGCTGGGCAGGGGGGTAGTCTGGATGAGCAGTTCTTC.

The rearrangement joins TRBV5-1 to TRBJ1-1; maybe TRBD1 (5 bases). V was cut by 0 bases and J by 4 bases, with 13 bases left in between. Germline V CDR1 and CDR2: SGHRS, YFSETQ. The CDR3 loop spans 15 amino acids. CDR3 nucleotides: TGCGCCAGCAGCTTGGCCCTAGGGGTTGGCACTGAAGCTTTCTTT. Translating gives CASSLALGVGTEAFF.

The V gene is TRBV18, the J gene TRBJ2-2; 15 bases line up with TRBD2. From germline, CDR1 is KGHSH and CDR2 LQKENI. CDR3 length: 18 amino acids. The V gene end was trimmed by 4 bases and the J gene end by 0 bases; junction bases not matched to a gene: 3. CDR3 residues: CASSRTSGRAANTGELFF. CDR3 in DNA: TGTGCCAGCTCACGGACTAGCGGGAGGGCCGCGAACACCGGGGAGCTGTTTTTT.